The 32 T cell receptor beta chains presented below share a single source sample, sequenced in a study of OX40 agonist ivuxolimab in advanced cancers. Generated by immunoSEQ multiplex PCR, the TCRdb table keeps only in-frame clones and is missing some. The sample holds tens of thousands of clones, around 84% seen once. The sample here was CD4+ or CD8+ T cells sorted from blood, taken in a trial of the OX40 agonist ivuxolimab. The source is an adult with an advanced solid tumor such as melanoma, head and neck, liver or kidney cancer.

This CDR3 is CASSIQGPPGDTQYF. The CDR3 bases are TGTGCCAGCAGCATACAGGGTCCCCCGGGAGATACGCAGTATTTT. This chain connects TRBV11-3 to TRBJ2-3; D possibly corresponds to TRBD1 (6 bases). The V end was cut by 5 bases, the J end by 5 bases, with 17 bases between. The CDR3 consists of 15 residues. The germline CDR1 and CDR2 sequences are SGHNT and YENEEA.

The chain couples TRBV15 to TRBJ1-2; TRBD1 is a possible D gene (6 bases). CDR1 LNHNV and CDR2 YYDKDF come from the germline V gene (reference sequence). The CDR3 totals 15 residues. Trimming stripped 2 bases from V and 0 bases from J, with 10 bases between. CDR3 sequence (DNA): TGTGCCACCAGCAGATCAGGGGCAGCTAACTATGGCTACACCTTC. The encoded protein is CATSRSGAANYGYTF.

The rearrangement joins TRBV4-2 to TRBJ2-3, with D possibly being TRBD2 (6 bases). V dropped 3 bases and J dropped 5 bases, with 9 bases sitting between them. From germline, CDR1 is LGHNA and CDR2 YNFKEQ. The CDR3 covers 13 residues. The CDR3 bases are TGTGCCAGCAGCCAGGGACTTCTAGATACGCAGTATTTT. Amino acids: CASSQGLLDTQYF.

This rearrangement joins TRBV19 to TRBJ2-1; the match to TRBD2 covers 8 bases. CDR3 length: 14 amino acids. Germline CDR1 reads LNHDA; CDR2 reads SQIVND (reference sequence). V shed 6 bases, J shed 4 bases, and the junction held 5 bases outside the gene matches. The CDR3 DNA reads TGTGCCAGTAGGAGCGGGAGCACTTACAATGAGCAGTTCTTC. It is translated as CASRSGSTYNEQFF.

The rearrangement uses TRBV18 and TRBJ2-7; unclear D gene. Germline CDR1 is KGHSH and CDR2 is LQKENI. CDR3 length: 14 residues. Trimming took off 2 bases at V and 0 bases at J, with 8 bases between the two ends. This chain's CDR3 is CASSPSGYSYEQYF. DNA of the CDR3: TGTGCCAGCTCACCATCGGGTTACTCCTACGAGCAGTACTTC.

The chain employs TRBV5-4 and TRBJ1-4; D is undetermined. Germline V CDR1 and CDR2: SGHNT, YYREEE (reference sequence). The germline V and J ends were trimmed by 4 bases and 5 bases, with 12 bases remaining between them. The CDR3 loop spans 14 amino acids. CDR3 coding DNA: TGTGCCAGCAGCCGAAAGGGCCAAAATGAAAAACTGTTTTTT. Translated, it gives CASSRKGQNEKLFF.

The chain links TRBV6-1 to TRBJ1-5; 7 nucleotides match TRBD1. CDR1 MNHNS and CDR2 SASEGT come from the germline V gene. V gave up 5 bases and J gave up 5 bases; unmatched junction bases: 9. CDR3 length equals 15 residues. The CDR3 reads CASSFNGDSHQPQHF. The CDR3 DNA reads TGTGCCAGCAGTTTCAACGGGGACAGTCATCAGCCCCAGCATTTT.

This chain links TRBV2 with TRBJ1-2; D gene ambiguous. This CDR3 is built from 16 residues. The ends were cut back, 2 bases at V and 5 bases at J, with 18 bases in the middle. CDR1 SNHLY and CDR2 FYNNEI come from the germline V gene. The CDR3 reads CASSEQIQLPSYGYTF. The CDR3 coding sequence is TGTGCCAGCAGTGAACAGATCCAACTTCCCTCTTATGGCTACACCTTC.

This clone came up once. V usage is TRBV11-3 and J usage is TRBJ2-2, with 9 bases matching TRBD1. In germline, CDR1 is SGHNT, CDR2 YENEEA. The CDR3 covers 13 residues. The J segment lost 6 bases and the V segment lost 7 bases, leaving 3 bases of the junction unmatched. CDR3: CASTRTGAGELFF. CDR3 sequence (DNA): TGTGCCAGCACTAGGACAGGGGCCGGGGAGCTGTTTTTT.

This chain uses TRBV19 with TRBJ1-4; no clear D. The CDR3 totals 15 residues. Per germline, CDR1 LNHDA and CDR2 SQIVND (reference sequence). Trimming left V 7 bases short and J 6 bases short, with 18 bases between. The CDR3 sequence: CASKEIGSEHEKLFF. CDR3 DNA sequence: TGTGCCAGTAAGGAAATTGGCAGCGAGCATGAAAAACTGTTTTTT.

The V call is TRBV14, the J call TRBJ1-3; D call uncertain. Trimming left V 3 bases short and J 2 bases short, with 11 bases between. The CDR3 runs to 15 residues. The germline V gene encodes CDR1 SGHDN and CDR2 FVKESK. The DNA of the CDR3 is TGTGCCAGCAGCCATTGGCCCACCGCTGGAAACACCATATATTTT. As protein: CASSHWPTAGNTIYF. The full variable domain, completed using reference TRBV14 and TRBJ1-3, is EAGVTQFPSHSVIEKGQTVTLRCDPISGHDNLYWYRRVMGKEIKFLLHFVKESKQDESGMPNNRFLAERTGGTYSTLKVQPAELEDSGVYFCASSHWPTAGNTIYFGEGSWLTVV.

The CDR3 nucleotides are TGTGCCAGCAGCCAGACGTACGCGGGAGAAGTCGAGCAGTACTTC. This gives the protein CASSQTYAGEVEQYF. The chain couples TRBV11-2 to TRBJ2-5; 7 bases map to TRBD2. The closer fit of TRBJ2-7 to the DNA end suggests the J call may be wrong. The CDR3 extends over 15 amino acids. CDR1 SGHAT and CDR2 FQNNGV come from the germline V gene.

The chain uses TRBV19 and TRBJ1-2; the D is unclear. The V gene's germline CDR1 is LNHDA and CDR2 SQIVND (reference sequence). The CDR3 is 12 residues long. Trimming removed 5 bases at V and 3 bases at J, with 7 bases between. In nucleotides, the CDR3 is TGTGCCAGTAGTGCCCGGGACTATGGCTACACCTTC. Its protein product is CASSARDYGYTF.

The chain joins TRBV10-3 to TRBJ1-6; no clear D. Trimming took off 2 bases at V and 9 bases at J, with 11 bases between the two ends. Per the germline V gene, CDR1 is ENHRY and CDR2 is SYGVKD. The CDR3 runs 14 residues. The DNA of the CDR3 is TGTGCCATCAGTGAGCCCGGGGATAGTTCACCCCTCCACTTT. It encodes CAISEPGDSSPLHF.

The chain uses TRBV14 and TRBJ2-7; 7 bases are shared with TRBD2. The CDR3 is made up of 13 amino acids. V dropped 3 bases and J dropped 7; count of bases not matched to a gene: 6. Germline CDR1 is SGHDN and CDR2 is FVKESK. The CDR3 region is CASSQGWGGEQYF. CDR3 in DNA: TGTGCCAGCAGCCAGGGATGGGGGGGTGAGCAGTACTTC.

The rearrangement joins TRBV19 to TRBJ1-2; D is uncertain. This CDR3 region has 15 residues. V shed 6 bases and J shed 3 bases, with 17 bases lying between them. Germline CDR1 is LNHDA and CDR2 is SQIVND (reference sequence). This CDR3 reads CASRDGGGSDYGYTF. In DNA form, the CDR3 reads TGTGCCAGTAGAGATGGAGGAGGCAGTGACTATGGCTACACCTTC.

J is TRBJ2-3 and V is TRBV2, with a tentative D call TRBD1 (6 bases). This CDR3 region has 16 residues. V dropped 5 bases and J dropped 2 bases, with 17 bases sitting between them. Germline CDR1 reads SNHLY; CDR2 reads FYNNEI. The CDR3 DNA reads TGTGCCAGCAGTTTCCGGGACACCATACCCACAGATACGCAGTATTTT. Translating gives CASSFRDTIPTDTQYF. The entire variable domain, with the rest obtained from reference TRBV2 and TRBJ2-3, is as follows: EPEVTQTPSHQVTQMGQEVILRCVPISNHLYFYWYRQILGQKVEFLVSFYNNEISEKSEIFDDQFSVERPDGSNFTLKIRSTKLEDSAMYFCASSFRDTIPTDTQYFGPGTRLTVL.

V and J are TRBV28 and TRBJ2-5, with 7 bases that match TRBD1. Matching the DNA end better, TRBJ2-7 makes the J call doubtful. CDR1 and CDR2 from the germline V gene are MDHEN and SYDVKM. The CDR3 loop spans 15 amino acids. The CDR3 protein is CASSFTGAKTPEQYF. CDR3 DNA sequence: TGTGCCAGCAGTTTCACAGGGGCTAAGACCCCCGAGCAGTACTTC.

The CDR3 region is CASSRTALPYEQYF. For the CDR3, the DNA is TGTGCCAGCAGCCGGACTGCGTTACCCTACGAGCAGTACTTC. The chain combines TRBV7-9 with TRBJ2-7; the D gene is possibly TRBD2 (5 bases). The CDR3 sequence is 14 residues long. V shed 5 bases and J shed 2 bases, with 13 bases lying between them. Germline V gives CDR1 SEHNR, CDR2 FQNEAQ (reference sequence).

V gene TRBV6-1 combines with J gene TRBJ1-3; D unresolved. Trimming pared 2 bases from V and 2 bases from J, leaving 4 bases between. Germline V CDR1 and CDR2: MNHNS, SASEGT. The CDR3 extends over 13 amino acids. In DNA, the CDR3 is TGTGCCAGCAGTGAAATACCTGGAAACACCATATATTTT. Its protein product is CASSEIPGNTIYF.

The chain uses TRBV28 and TRBJ2-2; the D is unclear. V gave up 4 bases and J gave up 9 bases, with 12 bases separating them. The CDR3 has 13 residues. Germline assignment: CDR1 MDHEN and CDR2 SYDVKM. The CDR3 here is CASSYAGGRELFF. The DNA of the CDR3 is TGTGCCAGCAGTTACGCAGGCGGAAGGGAGCTGTTTTTT. The whole variable domain, filled in from reference TRBV28 and TRBJ2-2, reads DVKVTQSSRYLVKRTGEKVFLECVQDMDHENMFWYRQDPGLGLRLIYFSYDVKMKEKGDIPEGYSVSREKKERFSLILESASTNQTSMYLCASSYAGGRELFFGEGSRLTVL.

The chain combines TRBV4-1 with TRBJ2-7; maybe TRBD2 (6 bases). CDR3 length: 13 amino acids. V dropped 1 base and J dropped 5 bases, with 9 bases sitting between them. CDR1 is MGHRA and CDR2 is YSYEKL in the germline V gene. The CDR3 DNA reads TGCGCCAGCAGCCAAGGATCGGGGGACGAGCAGTACTTC. Its protein is CASSQGSGDEQYF.

This rearrangement joins TRBV6-5 to TRBJ1-4, with 9 bases that match TRBD1. The germline V gene has CDR1 MNHEY and CDR2 SVGAGI. V lost 2 bases, J lost 7 bases, and 5 bases stayed unmatched. This CDR3 is 15 amino acids long. The CDR3 region has the DNA TGTGCCAGCAGTTACCAGGGGACAGGGTCTGAAAAACTGTTTTTT. Translation gives CASSYQGTGSEKLFF.

This clone occurred once. V and J are TRBV19 and TRBJ2-5, with 15 positions matching TRBD2. The trim removed 8 bases at V and 4 bases at J, leaving 2 bases unmatched. CDR1 and CDR2 (germline): LNHDA, SQIVND (reference sequence). The CDR3 spans 14 residues. Here the CDR3 DNA reads TGTGCCAGTGCGGGACTAGCGGGGGGAGAGACCCAGTACTTC. Translating it yields CASAGLAGGETQYF.

This chain joins TRBV5-1 and TRBJ2-1, with TRBD2 matching over 8 bases. Germline V gene data show CDR1 as SGHRS and CDR2 as YFSETQ. This CDR3 spans 18 amino acids. V shed 4 bases, J shed 9 bases, and the junction held 21 bases outside the gene matches. The CDR3 region is CASSPQTAGGPPNGEQFF. In DNA form, the CDR3 reads TGCGCCAGCAGCCCACAAACGGCGGGGGGTCCCCCCAACGGTGAGCAGTTCTTC.

This chain joins TRBV5-5 and TRBJ2-5, with TRBD2 matching 11 bases. The CDR3 spans 16 residues. Germline CDR1 SGHKS, CDR2 YYEKEE (reference sequence). V shed 0 bases, J shed 5 bases, and the junction held 6 bases outside the gene matches. CDR3 residues: CASSLGETSGAETQYF. CDR3 nucleotides: TGTGCCAGCAGCTTGGGAGAGACTAGCGGGGCTGAGACCCAGTACTTC.

This clone appeared a single time. The V call is TRBV12-5, the J call TRBJ2-1; D gene ambiguous. CDR3 length equals 15 residues. V shed 2 bases and J shed 4 bases, with 12 bases lying between them. CDR1 is LGHNT, CDR2 FRNRAP, per germline. In DNA form, the CDR3 reads TGTGCTAGTGGTTTGACCGCGTCCGATTACAATGAGCAGTTCTTC. This translates into CASGLTASDYNEQFF.

The chain uses TRBV4-2 and TRBJ2-2, with TRBD2 identical over 7 bases. Germline V CDR1 and CDR2: LGHNA, YNFKEQ. J lost 0 bases, V lost 5 bases, and 9 bases had no gene match. CDR3 length: 17 residues. CDR3 nucleotides: TGTGCCAGCAGCGCGAGCTTACTAGCGTCGAACACCGGGGAGCTGTTTTTT. This codes for CASSASLLASNTGELFF.

A single count supports this clone. The CDR3 nucleotides read TGTGCCAGCAGTGAAACGTTAGCCAAAAACATTCAGTACTTC. Encoded protein: CASSETLAKNIQYF. The chain uses TRBV6-1 and TRBJ2-4; no clear D. Germline V lookup: CDR1 MNHNS, CDR2 SASEGT. The V and J ends lost 2 bases and 0 bases respectively, with 5 bases between them. The CDR3 runs 14 residues.

This clone appeared a few times. The chain joins TRBV25-1 to TRBJ1-2; possibly TRBD1 for D (5 bases). The CDR3 sequence is 13 residues long. The germline gives CDR1 MGHDK, CDR2 SYGVNS. The V and J ends lost 4 bases and 4 bases respectively, with 10 bases between them. CDR3 sequence reads: CASSGGKGYGYTF. The CDR3 nucleotides read TGTGCCAGCAGTGGGGGGAAAGGCTATGGCTACACCTTC.

The genes are TRBV11-2 and TRBJ2-5; the match to TRBD2 covers 16 bases. The V segment lost 6 bases and the J segment 5 bases; nucleotides outside the gene matches: 9. The CDR3 consists of 17 residues. Germline CDR1 is SGHAT and CDR2 is FQNNGV. For the CDR3, the DNA is TGTGCCAGCAGTTTCGGGACTAGCGGGGGGGCCGGTGAGACCCAGTACTTC. It encodes CASSFGTSGGAGETQYF. Variable domain in full (rest from reference TRBV11-2 and TRBJ2-5): EAGVAQSPRYKIIEKRQSVAFWCNPISGHATLYWYQQILGQGPKLLIQFQNNGVVDDSQLPKDRFSAERLKGVDSTLKIQPAKLEDSAVYLCASSFGTSGGAGETQYFGPGTRLLVL.

In nucleotides, the CDR3 is TGCGCCAGCAGCCTTCGCTCCGGACCGGGCGAGCAGTACTTC. This translates into CASSLRSGPGEQYF. V usage is TRBV4-1 and J usage is TRBJ2-7; D unresolved. CDR3 length equals 14 residues. Germline CDR1 and CDR2: MGHRA and YSYEKL. The germline V and J ends were trimmed by 4 bases and 6 bases, with 16 bases remaining between them.